A selection of T cell receptor beta chains follows, all from one sample in a study of blood T cells in healthy people across ages. One entry per CDR3 protein results from TCRdb running MiXCR on the 5' RACE reads. The sample comprises 1.2 million to 1.5 million distinct CDR3 sequences, approximately 59% of which are singletons, and about 6.7% rests with the top ten. The specimen was blood. The receptors originated from a man aged 18 to 29 in good health. Both conserved end residues are trimmed from each CDR3.

V: TRBV12-3/TRBV12-4; J: TRBJ2-1; CDR3: ASGVAGGIEQF
V: TRBV7-9; J: TRBJ1-2; CDR3: ASSQEGLGPAYGYT
V: TRBV20-1; J: TRBJ2-1; CDR3: SARPGRGLHNEQF
V: TRBV3-1; J: TRBJ2-6; CDR3: ASSQDFFWTAISGANVLT
V: TRBV9; J: TRBJ1-1; CDR3: ASSPLSTGTEAF
V: TRBV12-3/TRBV12-4; J: TRBJ2-4; CDR3: ASSTTGENIQY
V: TRBV7-9; J: TRBJ1-1; CDR3: ASSFGRTDTEAF
V: TRBV20-1; J: TRBJ1-2; CDR3: SAEGSFGYT
V: TRBV28; J: TRBJ2-7; CDR3: ASSLSTGGPSSYEQY
V: TRBV6-6; J: TRBJ1-1; CDR3: ASSYSAGMNTEAF
V: TRBV4-1; J: TRBJ2-1; CDR3: ASSQGTGPYNEQF
V: TRBV27; J: TRBJ2-7; CDR3: ASASTGMWEQY
V: TRBV21-1; J: TRBJ1-1; CDR3: ASSRLRTEAF
V: TRBV11-1; J: TRBJ2-1; CDR3: ASSTVGRNEQF
V: TRBV28; J: TRBJ2-5; CDR3: ASSLGAAADETQY